Included here is one TCR beta chain sequence, with context. Its target is not known. The sample belongs to a study of T cell repertoires and Cas9 in healthy adults. Study in general: CD4 and CD8 compartments: SpCas9-reactive T cells profiled for potency, cytotoxicity, lineage. Regarding the study as a whole: Reportedly, SpCas9-reactive effector T cell proliferation and function were mitigated by SpCas9-reactive Tregs in vitro.

Method: immunoSEQ multiplex PCR; TCRdb's copy keeps in-frame clones and lacks some. This repertoire shows more than 13,000 clones, about 89% found once; its top ten account for around 2.1%. The germline V gene encodes CDR1 SGHAT and CDR2 FQNNGV. There are 16 residues in the CDR3. The V gene lost 5 bases and the J gene lost 1 base, with 18 bases spanning the gap. The receptor was derived from a human donor in good health. Material: Tregs (CD4+, CD25+, CD127-, CD137-, CD154-) from PBMCs; culture status not recorded. This chain connects TRBV11-2 to TRBJ2-7, with D tentatively TRBD2 (6 bases). CDR3 amino acids: CASSDRRRGASYEQYF. The CDR3 DNA follows: TGTGCCAGCAGCGACCGACGGCGCGGGGCTTCCTACGAGCAGTACTTC.